This entry features one T cell receptor (beta chain) sequence. This record belongs to a study of control samples from healthy donors and cancer patients. Using immunoSEQ multiplex PCR, the repertoire was profiled, and TCRdb retains in-frame clones only, with some absent. This sample carries about 110,000 clones, roughly 90% of them seen once, and the ten largest clones take approximately 3.7%. Germline V gene lookup returns CDR1 SNHLY and CDR2 FYNNEI. Trimming left V 4 bases short and J 4 bases short, with 8 bases between. There are 13 residues in the CDR3. The sequenced sample consisted of PBMCs. V and J are TRBV2 and TRBJ2-1; perhaps TRBD2 as D (6 bases). The receptor's source is a woman aged 60-70 years with lung cancer. The CDR3 region is CASSAGDYNEQFF. The DNA for the CDR3 is TGTGCCAGCAGTGCGGGGGATTACAATGAGCAGTTCTTC.